Below are 14 T cell receptor beta chains sequenced from a single sample in a study of blood T cell repertoires in COVID-19. Here immunoSEQ multiplex PCR was the method, and the copy in TCRdb shows in-frame clones only, minus some. The table lists about 220,000 clones, roughly 80% of them singletons. Material for sequencing was PBMCs or T cells enriched from blood (not recorded which). Source of these receptors: a woman in her forties or fifties who had been exposed to COVID-19.

The gene calls are TRBV6-5 and TRBJ2-2, with TRBD1 as a possible D gene (5 bases). The CDR3 runs to 14 residues. Deletions cut 6 bases from V and 5 bases from J, with 13 bases between. Germline V lookup: CDR1 MNHEY, CDR2 SVGAGI. The CDR3 coding sequence is TGTGCCAGCAGGAGACAGCCTAATACCGGGGAGCTGTTTTTT. The encoded protein is CASRRQPNTGELFF.

The chain is built from TRBV28 and TRBJ1-1; possible D gene TRBD1, 6 bases. V was shortened by 8 bases and J by 11 bases, with 18 bases between the two germline ends. Germline lookup yields CDR1 MDHEN and CDR2 SYDVKM. The CDR3 is 12 residues long. For the CDR3, the DNA is TGTGCCAGCGTTACGATAGGGGGGGCGGCTTTCTTT. Its protein product is CASVTIGGAAFF. The variable domain in full, completed from reference TRBV28 and TRBJ1-1, reads DVKVTQSSRYLVKRTGEKVFLECVQDMDHENMFWYRQDPGLGLRLIYFSYDVKMKEKGDIPEGYSVSREKKERFSLILESASTNQTSMYLCASVTIGGAAFFGQGTRLTVV.

The V gene is TRBV9, the J gene TRBJ2-5; 10 bases line up with TRBD2. The CDR3 consists of 13 residues. The ends lost 3 bases at V and 10 bases at J; junction bases unmatched: 6. Germline assignment: CDR1 SGDLS and CDR2 YYNGEE. CDR3 protein: CASSASGGRDQYF. CDR3 coding DNA: TGTGCCAGCAGCGCTAGCGGGGGAAGGGACCAGTACTTC.

This chain uses TRBV3-1 (or the pseudogene TRBV3-2) with TRBJ2-1; D unclear. The V gene's germline CDR1 is LGHDT and CDR2 YNNKEL (reference sequence). Trimming shortened V by 5 bases and J by 7 bases, and 6 bases separated the two germline ends. The CDR3 runs 11 residues. CDR3 DNA: TGTGCCAGCAGCTATTTTAATGAGCAGTTCTTC. Amino acids: CASSYFNEQFF.

The rearrangement links TRBV4-2 to TRBJ1-1; perhaps TRBD1 as D (6 bases). Germline-derived CDR1 and CDR2 are LGHNA and YNFKEQ. CDR3 size: 17 residues. V was shortened by 1 base and J by 2 bases, with 17 bases between the two germline ends. CDR3: CASSQVGLGGGNTEAFF. DNA of the CDR3: TGTGCCAGCAGCCAAGTCGGGTTGGGAGGGGGTAACACTGAAGCTTTCTTT.

The chain recombines TRBV27 with TRBJ1-1; possible D gene TRBD1, 6 bases. Germline values: CDR1 MNHEY, CDR2 SMNVEV (reference sequence). The CDR3 is made up of 18 amino acids. V lost 8 bases and J lost 1, with 26 bases in between. The CDR3 loop reads CASRSLGAYRARNTEAFF. The DNA of the CDR3 is TGTGCCAGCCGTTCCCTCGGTGCGTACAGGGCGAGGAACACTGAAGCTTTCTTT.

J is TRBJ1-6 and V is TRBV19, with a possible D match to TRBD1 (6 bases). Germline assignment: CDR1 LNHDA and CDR2 SQIVND (reference sequence). The CDR3 spans 12 residues. V was shortened by 7 bases and J by 7 bases, with 8 bases between the two germline ends. Here the CDR3 DNA reads TGTGCCAGTACCAGGGGAAATTCACCCCTCCACTTT. As protein: CASTRGNSPLHF.

This rearrangement joins TRBV7-8 to TRBJ2-5; 8 bases are shared with TRBD2. This CDR3 is built from 15 residues. V was pared by 5 bases and J by 4 bases, with 9 bases of the junction left unmatched. The germline V gene has CDR1 SGHVS and CDR2 FQNEAQ. The CDR3 region is CASSQSRGGAETQYF. Written as DNA, the CDR3 is TGTGCCAGCAGCCAATCACGGGGGGGAGCAGAGACCCAGTACTTC.

The chain joins TRBV19 to TRBJ1-1, with D possibly being TRBD1 (6 bases). Germline V gives CDR1 LNHDA, CDR2 SQIVND (reference sequence). The CDR3 loop spans 11 amino acids. Trimming removed 3 bases at V and 11 bases at J, with 10 bases between. The CDR3 is CASSIGGRAFF. CDR3 DNA sequence: TGTGCCAGTAGTATTGGGGGCCGGGCTTTCTTT.

This chain connects TRBV15 to TRBJ2-1, with 9 bases that match TRBD1. The CDR3 totals 12 residues. In germline, CDR1 is LNHNV, CDR2 YYDKDF (reference sequence). V lost 9 bases to trimming and J lost 6 bases; unmatched junction nucleotides: 3. CDR3 protein: CATSDRGNEQFF. The CDR3 nucleotides read TGTGCCACATCGGACAGGGGCAATGAGCAGTTCTTC.

V is TRBV7-9 and J is TRBJ2-5, with 8 bases matching TRBD1. V lost 5 bases and J lost 6; bases outside the gene matches: 11. CDR1 and CDR2 from the germline V gene are SEHNR and FQNEAQ (reference sequence). The CDR3 consists of 15 residues. CDR3 nucleotide sequence: TGTGCCAGCAGCCTCCTCGGAACAGGGGGACAGACCCAGTACTTC. Translated, it gives CASSLLGTGGQTQYF.

V usage is TRBV28 and J usage is TRBJ2-7, with 13 bases identical to TRBD2. CDR1 is MDHEN, CDR2 SYDVKM, per germline. This CDR3 comprises 15 residues. V lost 6 bases, J lost 3 bases, and 5 bases stayed unmatched. The CDR3 region has the DNA TGTGCCAGCAGCAAGGGACTAGCGGGGAACTACGAGCAGTACTTC. This codes for CASSKGLAGNYEQYF.

The chain uses TRBV11-2 and TRBJ2-1; weak D call: TRBD2 (6 bases). Trimming left V 1 base short and J 8 bases short, with 9 bases between. The CDR3 extends over 13 amino acids. Looked up from germline, CDR1 is SGHAT and CDR2 is FQNNGV. The CDR3 loop is CASSLGWGDEQFF. The CDR3 nucleotides read TGTGCCAGCAGCTTAGGTTGGGGGGATGAGCAGTTCTTC.

The table lists this clone with a count of one. The rearrangement links TRBV2 to TRBJ2-2, with a weak D call TRBD1 (5 bases). Germline loops: CDR1 SNHLY, CDR2 FYNNEI. The CDR3 has 13 amino acids. The ends were cut back, 2 bases at V and 4 bases at J, with 5 bases in the middle. CDR3 residues: CASSERGTGELFF. The DNA for the CDR3 is TGTGCCAGCAGTGAAAGGGGCACCGGGGAGCTGTTTTTT.